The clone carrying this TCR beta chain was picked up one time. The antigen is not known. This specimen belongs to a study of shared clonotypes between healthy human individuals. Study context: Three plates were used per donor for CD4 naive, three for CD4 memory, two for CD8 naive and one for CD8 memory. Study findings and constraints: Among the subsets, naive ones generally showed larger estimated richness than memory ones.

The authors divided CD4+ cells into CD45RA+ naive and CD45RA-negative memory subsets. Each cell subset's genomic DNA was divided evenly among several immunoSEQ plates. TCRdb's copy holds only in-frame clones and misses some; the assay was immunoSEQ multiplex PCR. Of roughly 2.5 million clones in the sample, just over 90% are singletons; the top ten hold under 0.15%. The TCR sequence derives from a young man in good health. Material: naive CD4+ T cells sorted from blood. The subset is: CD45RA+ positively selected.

Here the CDR3 DNA reads TGTGCCAGCAGTATTAGCGGCGGACTTAACTATGGCTACACCTTC. Protein product: CASSISGGLNYGYTF. The chain has TRBV6-5 and TRBJ1-2, with unresolved D. V was clipped by 5 bases and J by 1 base, with 14 bases between them. Germline CDR1 MNHEY, CDR2 SVGAGI. The CDR3 is 15 residues long.